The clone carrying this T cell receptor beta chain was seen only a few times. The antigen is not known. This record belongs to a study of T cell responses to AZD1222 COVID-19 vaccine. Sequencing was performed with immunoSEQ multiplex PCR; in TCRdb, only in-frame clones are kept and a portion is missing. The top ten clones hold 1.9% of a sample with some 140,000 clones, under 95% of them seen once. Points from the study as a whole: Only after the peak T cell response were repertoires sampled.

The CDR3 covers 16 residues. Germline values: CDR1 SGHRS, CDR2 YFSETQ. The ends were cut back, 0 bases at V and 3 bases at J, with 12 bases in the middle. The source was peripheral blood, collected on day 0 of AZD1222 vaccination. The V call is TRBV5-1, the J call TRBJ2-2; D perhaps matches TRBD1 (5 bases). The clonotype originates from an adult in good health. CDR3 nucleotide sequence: TGCGCCAGCAGCTTGGTCCAGGGCGCGTACACCGGGGAGCTGTTTTTT. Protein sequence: CASSLVQGAYTGELFF.